The 21 T cell receptor beta chains reported below all come from one sample, sequenced in a study of blood T cell repertoires in COVID-19. TCRdb keeps only in-frame clones here, not all; method: immunoSEQ multiplex PCR. The sample includes some 170,000 clones, about 80% of them seen just once. Material: peripheral blood. These receptors were taken from a woman in her 70s with acute or convalescent COVID-19.

This clone was observed a few times. This rearrangement joins TRBV3-1 (or the pseudogene TRBV3-2) to TRBJ1-2; 8 positions agree with TRBD1. The CDR3 is made up of 18 amino acids. Per germline, CDR1 LGHDT and CDR2 YNNKEL (reference sequence). V was clipped by 1 base and J by 7 bases; unmatched bases: 17. As DNA, the CDR3 is TGTGCCAGCAGCCAAGCCTTCTTCACCCAGGGGGCGGAGGGTGGCTACACCTTC. It specifies CASSQAFFTQGAEGGYTF.

The chain carries TRBV4-1 and TRBJ1-4; 8 bases map to TRBD1. V dropped 3 bases and J dropped 8; count of bases not matched to a gene: 8. Germline V CDR1 and CDR2: MGHRA, YSYEKL. CDR3 length equals 15 residues. The CDR3 reads CASSHRDRGGEKLFF. Written as DNA, the CDR3 is TGCGCCAGCAGCCACCGAGACAGGGGCGGGGAAAAACTGTTTTTT.

The chain is built from TRBV30 and TRBJ2-7; D is unclear. V was shortened by 5 bases and J by 0 bases, with 8 bases between the two germline ends. CDR3 length equals 12 residues. Germline CDR1 and CDR2: GTSNPN and SVGIG (reference sequence). The CDR3 reads CAWGRSSYEQYF. CDR3 DNA sequence: TGTGCCTGGGGACGTAGCTCCTACGAGCAGTACTTC.

The J gene is TRBJ2-5, the V gene TRBV3-1 (or the pseudogene TRBV3-2), with 7 bases that match TRBD1. CDR1 is LGHDT, CDR2 YNNKEL, per germline (reference sequence). The J segment lost 4 bases and the V segment lost 3 bases, leaving 11 bases of the junction unmatched. The CDR3 contains 16 residues. This CDR3 is CASSHDLDRVGETQYF. CDR3 nucleotide sequence: TGTGCCAGCAGCCATGATCTAGACAGGGTGGGAGAGACCCAGTACTTC.

V is TRBV28 and J is TRBJ1-3, with 8 bases aligning to TRBD1. Germline V lookup: CDR1 MDHEN, CDR2 SYDVKM. V lost 4 bases, J lost 4 bases, and 3 bases stayed unmatched. CDR3 length: 14 residues. The chain's CDR3 is CASSYGQGGNTIYF. The CDR3 nucleotides read TGTGCCAGCAGTTATGGACAGGGAGGAAACACCATATATTTT.

This rearrangement joins TRBV3-1 (or the pseudogene TRBV3-2) to TRBJ2-5; 11 nucleotides agree with TRBD2. From germline, CDR1 is LGHDT and CDR2 YNNKEL (reference sequence). J lost 2 bases, V lost 1 base, and 9 bases had no gene match. This CDR3 has 18 residues. The CDR3 protein is CASSQAPGLAGGQETQYF. The CDR3 DNA reads as TGTGCCAGCAGCCAAGCCCCGGGTCTAGCGGGGGGACAAGAGACCCAGTACTTC.

The J gene is TRBJ1-4, the V gene TRBV13, with TRBD1 matching 11 bases. Germline CDR1 and CDR2: PRHDT and FYEKMQ (reference sequence). This CDR3 is built from 16 residues. V lost 5 bases to trimming and J lost 4 bases; unmatched junction nucleotides: 6. CDR3 amino acids: CASSERGTGGNEKLFF. The CDR3 DNA reads as TGTGCCAGCAGCGAGAGAGGGACAGGGGGTAATGAAAAACTGTTTTTT.

This chain connects TRBV7-6 to TRBJ2-7; TRBD1 matches at 8 bases. Looked up from germline, CDR1 is SGHVS and CDR2 is FNYEAQ. V was pared by 5 bases and J by 7 bases, with 7 bases of the junction left unmatched. This CDR3 region has 13 residues. Here the CDR3 DNA reads TGTGCCAGCAGCATCGTACAGGGGGATGAGCAGTACTTC. Translated, it gives CASSIVQGDEQYF.

The CDR3 DNA is TGTGCCAGCAGTGATGGCGGGAGGGCCGTGAATGAGCAGTTCTTC. As protein: CASSDGGRAVNEQFF. The chain has TRBV2 and TRBJ2-1; 9 nucleotides agree with TRBD2. This CDR3 has 15 amino acids. The trim removed 3 bases at V and 7 bases at J, leaving 7 bases unmatched. The germline V gene has CDR1 SNHLY and CDR2 FYNNEI.

The chain joins TRBV18 to TRBJ2-3; TRBD2 matches 12 bases. With 0 bases clipped from V and 4 bases from J, the junction kept 2 bases outside the gene matches. This CDR3 contains 16 residues. CDR1 is KGHSH and CDR2 is LQKENI in the germline V gene. The CDR3 region has the DNA TGTGCCAGCTCACCACCGACTAGCGGGAGAGCAGATACGCAGTATTTT. As protein: CASSPPTSGRADTQYF.

The chain carries TRBV15 and TRBJ2-2, with TRBD1 matching 7 bases. V shed 2 bases and J 0 bases; nucleotides not matched to a gene: 0. Germline CDR1 reads LNHNV; CDR2 reads YYDKDF (reference sequence). The CDR3 loop spans 15 amino acids. CDR3 DNA sequence: TGTGCCACCAGCAGACAGGGGGCGAACACCGGGGAGCTGTTTTTT. It encodes CATSRQGANTGELFF.

The CDR3 bases are TGTGCCAGCAGCCCCACTTCGGACAGTCCCCACGGTCTCTGCAATCAGCCCCAGCATTTT. Residues: CASSPTSDSPHGLCNQPQHF. The chain links TRBV3-1 (or the pseudogene TRBV3-2) to TRBJ1-5; D perhaps matches TRBD1 (6 bases). V was shortened by 4 bases and J by 2 bases, with 27 bases between the two germline ends. The CDR3 extends over 20 amino acids. Germline-derived CDR1 and CDR2 are LGHDT and YNNKEL (reference sequence).

This clone showed up just once. The V and J genes are TRBV30 and TRBJ2-5; possible D gene TRBD2, 7 bases. This CDR3 has 16 residues. Trimming cost V 1 base and J 0 bases, with 15 bases left between them. From germline, CDR1 is GTSNPN and CDR2 SVGIG (reference sequence). Here the CDR3 reads CAWSAKGGGYQETQYF. In nucleotides, the CDR3 is TGTGCCTGGAGTGCTAAGGGGGGGGGATACCAAGAGACCCAGTACTTC. The variable domain in full, with the rest retrieved from reference TRBV30 and TRBJ2-5, is SQTIHQWPATLVQPVGSPLSLECTVEGTSNPNLYWYRQAAGRGLQLLFYSVGIGQISSEVPQNLSASRPQDRQFILSSKKLLLSDSGFYLCAWSAKGGGYQETQYFGPGTRLLVL.

The chain is built from TRBV10-1 and TRBJ1-5; D may be TRBD1 (5 bases). V shed 10 bases and J shed 0 bases, with 19 bases lying between them. The CDR3 consists of 16 residues. Germline V gene lookup returns CDR1 WNHNN and CDR2 SYGVQD (reference sequence). The CDR3 here is CANPGLKYASNQPQHF. Written as DNA, the CDR3 is TGCGCCAATCCGGGACTGAAATATGCTAGCAATCAGCCCCAGCATTTT.

The V gene is TRBV5-6, the J gene TRBJ2-7; 10 bases match TRBD1. The germline CDR1 and CDR2 sequences are SGHDT and YYEEEE. V dropped 2 bases and J dropped 5; count of bases not matched to a gene: 7. The CDR3 covers 15 residues. For the CDR3, the DNA is TGTGCCAGCAGCTTACCGGGACAGGGGCTCCACGAGCAGTACTTC. This gives the protein CASSLPGQGLHEQYF.

This clone was observed a handful of times. This CDR3 is CASKGDWGTEAFF. Written as DNA, the CDR3 is TGTGCCAGCAAGGGGGATTGGGGCACTGAAGCTTTCTTT. This chain joins TRBV2 and TRBJ1-1, with D possibly TRBD1 on 6 matching bases. Trimming removed 7 bases from V and 4 bases from J, with 13 bases in between. This CDR3 is 13 amino acids long. Germline V gives CDR1 SNHLY, CDR2 FYNNEI. The entire variable domain, with the rest obtained from reference TRBV2 and TRBJ1-1, is as follows: EPEVTQTPSHQVTQMGQEVILRCVPISNHLYFYWYRQILGQKVEFLVSFYNNEISEKSEIFDDQFSVERPDGSNFTLKIRSTKLEDSAMYFCASKGDWGTEAFFGQGTRLTVV.

This rearrangement joins TRBV7-2 to TRBJ1-5; 10 bases map to TRBD1. Germline V gene data show CDR1 as SGHTA and CDR2 as FQGNSA. V shed 5 bases and J 3 bases; nucleotides not matched to a gene: 7. The CDR3 spans 16 residues. CDR3 protein: CASSPRTGGDNQPQHF. CDR3 DNA: TGTGCCAGCAGCCCGAGGACAGGGGGAGACAATCAGCCCCAGCATTTT. Filled out from reference TRBV7-2 and TRBJ1-5, the complete variable domain reads GAGVSQSPSNKVTEKGKDVELRCDPISGHTALYWYRQSLGQGLEFLIYFQGNSAPDKSGLPSDRFSAERTGGSVSTLTIQRTQQEDSAVYLCASSPRTGGDNQPQHFGDGTRLSIL.

V and J are TRBV27 and TRBJ1-1; 8 positions agree with TRBD1. V shed 3 bases and J 5 bases; nucleotides not matched to a gene: 2. Germline CDR1 reads MNHEY; CDR2 reads SMNVEV (reference sequence). This CDR3 is built from 13 residues. CDR3 in amino acids: CASSLTGVTEAFF. The CDR3 nucleotides are TGTGCCAGCAGTTTGACAGGGGTGACTGAAGCTTTCTTT.

The chain combines TRBV28 with TRBJ1-2; D gene uncertain. Germline V gene sequence: CDR1 MDHEN, CDR2 SYDVKM. V was shortened by 2 bases and J by 7 bases, with 8 bases between the two germline ends. The length of the CDR3 is 12 residues. The CDR3 region is CASSLNLGGYTF. The CDR3 region has the DNA TGTGCCAGCAGTTTAAATCTCGGTGGCTACACCTTC.

The chain couples TRBV27 to TRBJ1-1; possibly TRBD1 for D (6 bases). This CDR3 has 14 residues. The V gene lost 3 bases and the J gene lost 5 bases, with 13 bases spanning the gap. Germline CDR1 and CDR2: MNHEY and SMNVEV (reference sequence). The CDR3 loop is CASSFGGRWTEAFF. CDR3 DNA: TGTGCCAGCAGTTTTGGGGGCCGGTGGACTGAAGCTTTCTTT.

The rearrangement uses TRBV19 and TRBJ2-2; D possibly corresponds to TRBD1 (5 bases). The length of the CDR3 is 14 residues. Trimming left V 7 bases short and J 2 bases short, with 11 bases between. CDR1 and CDR2 from the germline V gene are LNHDA and SQIVND (reference sequence). The CDR3 sequence: CASISRVNTGELFF. The CDR3 DNA is TGTGCCAGTATCAGCAGGGTTAACACCGGGGAGCTGTTTTTT.